These T cell receptor beta chains were read from a single sample in a study of Ad26.COV2.S vaccination and SARS-CoV-2 variants. Sequencing used immunoSEQ multiplex PCR; TCRdb keeps in-frame clones, though not all of them. The profile shows roughly 500,000 clones, 89% of them singletons. The specimen comprised peripheral blood, sampled in a trial of Ad26.COV2.S vaccine versus placebo. Source of these receptors: a person between 18 and 60 years old who received the Ad26.COV2.S COVID-19 vaccine or a placebo. CDR3s include the opening cysteine and the closing phenylalanine or tryptophan. A D gene is named only where the DNA matches it firmly. Some rows have no size entry. The others give once, few or many, or a class for an expanded clone.

d_gene | abundance | j_gene | v_gene | CDR3aa | CDR3nt
TRBD2 | . | TRBJ2-5 | TRBV3-1/TRBV3-2 | CASSQLAGEETQYF | TGTGCCAGCAGCCAATTAGCGGGGGAAGAGACCCAGTACTTC
. | . | TRBJ2-6 | TRBV7-6 | CASSLSRQAKSGANVLTF | TGTGCCAGCAGCTTAAGTAGGCAGGCAAAATCTGGGGCCAACGTCCTGACTTTC
. | . | TRBJ1-3 | TRBV9 | CASSVGGWNTIYF | TGTGCCAGCAGCGTAGGGGGTTGGAACACCATATATTTT
TRBD2 | . | TRBJ2-1 | TRBV5-1 | CASSTLAGGGDNEQFF | TGCGCCAGCAGCACTTTAGCGGGAGGAGGGGATAATGAGCAGTTCTTC
. | . | TRBJ2-3 | TRBV5-6 | CASSSSPADTQYF | TGTGCCAGCAGCTCCAGTCCGGCAGATACGCAGTATTTT
. | . | TRBJ1-2 | TRBV6-2/TRBV6-3 | CASSYPGAGKSYGYTF | TGTGCCAGCAGTTACCCTGGGGCAGGGAAGAGCTATGGCTACACCTTC
TRBD1 | . | TRBJ1-1 | TRBV13 | CASSLPDGQGVTEAFF | TGTGCCAGCAGCCTTCCGGACGGACAGGGCGTCACTGAAGCTTTCTTT
TRBD1 | . | TRBJ2-7 | TRBV27 | CASSPIPQGVFSYEQYF | TGTGCCAGCAGTCCAATCCCACAGGGGGTATTCTCCTACGAGCAGTACTTC
. | . | TRBJ2-3 | TRBV19 | CASSIEKGRTDTQYF | TGTGCCAGTAGTATAGAAAAGGGAAGGACAGATACGCAGTATTTT
. | . | TRBJ2-3 | TRBV10-3 | CAISERGWDTDTQYF | TGTGCCATCAGTGAGAGGGGATGGGACACAGATACGCAGTATTTT
. | . | TRBJ1-1 | TRBV20-1 | CSAERTEAFF | TGCAGTGCAGAAAGGACTGAAGCTTTCTTT
TRBD1 | once | TRBJ2-6 | TRBV7-8 | CASCKQGAAGANVLTF | TGTGCCAGCTGTAAACAGGGGGCAGCTGGGGCCAACGTCCTGACTTTC
TRBD2 | . | TRBJ2-7 | TRBV5-1 | CASSLAAGGPDYEQYF | TGCGCCAGCAGCTTGGCGGCGGGGGGGCCTGATTACGAGCAGTACTTC
. | . | TRBJ1-5 | TRBV27 | CASSPTRWGRPQHF | TGTGCCAGCAGTCCGACCCGGTGGGGGCGGCCCCAGCATTTT
. | . | TRBJ2-3 | TRBV4-3 | CASSLLMGTSTDTQYF | TGCGCCAGCAGCCTACTGATGGGCACTAGCACAGATACGCAGTATTTT
TRBD1 | . | TRBJ1-1 | TRBV7-2 | CASSPTGTGGTEAFF | TGTGCCAGCAGCCCGACCGGGACAGGGGGCACTGAAGCTTTCTTT
TRBD1 | . | TRBJ1-1 | TRBV3-1/TRBV3-2 | CASSPMGQGNTEAFF | TGTGCCAGCAGCCCAATGGGACAGGGGAACACTGAAGCTTTCTTT
TRBD2 | . | TRBJ2-5 | TRBV7-2 | CASRFQATSGGQETQYF | TGTGCCAGCAGGTTCCAAGCGACTAGCGGGGGACAAGAGACCCAGTACTTC